Listed here is a single T cell receptor (beta chain). The antigen is unknown. The data stem from a study of cytomegalovirus exposure and HLA in healthy donors. The PCR used 60 Vbeta and 13 Jbeta primers. Measured with immunoSEQ multiplex PCR; TCRdb has only the in-frame clones, and not every one. The sample has 90,000 to 150,000 clones, around three quarters seen once. Whole-study results and caveats: Per a prior analysis, the majority of TCR beta V segments were productive roughly 90% or roughly 30% of the time. Among CMV-associated TCR beta chains, most appeared HLA-restricted in a later analysis. TCR beta sequences reportedly predicted most subjects' HLA-A and HLA-B alleles accurately.

The donors gave bone marrow, and they were healthy. This clonotype was sampled from a woman under 40 in good health and CMV-seropositive. Sequenced material: PBMCs.

The CDR3 here is CASGLILAEPGELFF. In DNA, the CDR3 is TGTGCTAGTGGTTTAATACTAGCGGAACCCGGGGAGCTGTTTTTT. The chain recombines TRBV12-5 with TRBJ2-2; TRBD2 matches at 8 bases. Germline lookup yields CDR1 LGHNT and CDR2 FRNRAP. The CDR3 runs 15 residues. V shed 3 bases and J 6 bases; nucleotides not matched to a gene: 6.